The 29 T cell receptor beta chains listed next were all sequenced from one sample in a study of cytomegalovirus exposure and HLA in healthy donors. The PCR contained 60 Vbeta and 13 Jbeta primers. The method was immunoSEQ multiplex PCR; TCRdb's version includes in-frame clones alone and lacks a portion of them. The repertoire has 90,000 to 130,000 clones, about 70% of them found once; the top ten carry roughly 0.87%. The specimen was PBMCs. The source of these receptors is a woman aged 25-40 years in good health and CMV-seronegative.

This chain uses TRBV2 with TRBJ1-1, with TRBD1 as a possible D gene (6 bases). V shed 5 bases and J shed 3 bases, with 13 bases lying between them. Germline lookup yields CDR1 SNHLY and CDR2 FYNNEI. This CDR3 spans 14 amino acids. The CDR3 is CASSPQGGYTEAFF. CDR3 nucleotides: TGTGCCAGCAGTCCACAGGGTGGGTACACTGAAGCTTTCTTT.

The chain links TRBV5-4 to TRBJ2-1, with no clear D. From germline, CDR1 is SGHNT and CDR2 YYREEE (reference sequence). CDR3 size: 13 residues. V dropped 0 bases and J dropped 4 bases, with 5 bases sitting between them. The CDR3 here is CASSLGQYNEQFF. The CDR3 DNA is TGTGCCAGCAGCTTGGGTCAATACAATGAGCAGTTCTTC.

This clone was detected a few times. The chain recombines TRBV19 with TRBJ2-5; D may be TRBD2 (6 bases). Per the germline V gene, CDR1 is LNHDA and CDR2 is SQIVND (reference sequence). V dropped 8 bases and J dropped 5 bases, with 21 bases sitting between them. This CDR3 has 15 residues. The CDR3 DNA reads TGTGCCAGTCGCCCTCTGGTCGGGGCGGGGGAGACCCAGTACTTC. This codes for CASRPLVGAGETQYF. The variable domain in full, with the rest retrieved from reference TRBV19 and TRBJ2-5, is DGGITQSPKYLFRKEGQNVTLSCEQNLNHDAMYWYRQDPGQGLRLIYYSQIVNDFQKGDIAEGYSVSREKKESFPLTVTSAQKNPTAFYLCASRPLVGAGETQYFGPGTRLLVL.

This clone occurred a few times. The CDR3 here is CASSERRQNTGELFF. As DNA, the CDR3 is TGTGCCAGCAGTGAAAGGAGGCAGAACACCGGGGAGCTGTTTTTT. The chain recombines TRBV6-1 with TRBJ2-2; possible D gene TRBD2, 5 bases. The CDR3 runs to 15 residues. Germline lookup yields CDR1 MNHNS and CDR2 SASEGT. V was cut by 2 bases and J by 1 base, with 8 bases left in between.

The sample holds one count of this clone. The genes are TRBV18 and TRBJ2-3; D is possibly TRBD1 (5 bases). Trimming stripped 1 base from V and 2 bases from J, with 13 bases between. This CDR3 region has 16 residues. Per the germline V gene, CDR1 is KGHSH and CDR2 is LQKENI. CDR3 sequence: CASSPRGTGFTDTQYF. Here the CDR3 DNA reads TGTGCCAGCTCACCACGGGGCACAGGATTCACAGATACGCAGTATTTT.

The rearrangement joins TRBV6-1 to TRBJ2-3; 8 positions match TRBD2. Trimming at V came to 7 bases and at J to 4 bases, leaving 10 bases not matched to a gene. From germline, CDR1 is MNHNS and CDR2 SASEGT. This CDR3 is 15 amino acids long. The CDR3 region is CASTETGAGADTQYF. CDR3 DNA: TGTGCCAGCACCGAAACGGGAGCGGGAGCAGATACGCAGTATTTT.

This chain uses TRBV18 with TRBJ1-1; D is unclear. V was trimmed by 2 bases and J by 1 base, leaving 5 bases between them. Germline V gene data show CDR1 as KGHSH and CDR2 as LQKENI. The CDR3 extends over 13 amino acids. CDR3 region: CASSPAQNTEAFF. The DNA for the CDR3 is TGTGCCAGCTCACCAGCACAGAACACTGAAGCTTTCTTT. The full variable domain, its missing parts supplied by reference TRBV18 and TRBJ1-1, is NAGVMQNPRHLVRRRGQEARLRCSPMKGHSHVYWYRQLPEEGLKFMVYLQKENIIDESGMPKERFSAEFPKEGPSILRIQQVVRGDSAAYFCASSPAQNTEAFFGQGTRLTVV.

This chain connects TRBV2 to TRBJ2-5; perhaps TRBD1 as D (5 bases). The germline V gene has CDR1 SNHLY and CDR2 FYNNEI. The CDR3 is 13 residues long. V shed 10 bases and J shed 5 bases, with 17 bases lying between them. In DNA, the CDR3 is TGTGCCACACGGATAGGGGATCAGGAGACCCAGTACTTC. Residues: CATRIGDQETQYF.

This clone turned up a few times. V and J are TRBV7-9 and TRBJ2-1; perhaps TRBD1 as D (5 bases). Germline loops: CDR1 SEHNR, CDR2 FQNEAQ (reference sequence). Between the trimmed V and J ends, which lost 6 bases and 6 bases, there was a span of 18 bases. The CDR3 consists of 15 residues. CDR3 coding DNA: TGTGCCAGCAGTCTTCGGACCGATAGGGGCAATGAGCAGTTCTTC. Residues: CASSLRTDRGNEQFF. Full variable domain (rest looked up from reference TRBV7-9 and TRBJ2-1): DTGVSQNPRHKITKRGQNVTFRCDPISEHNRLYWYRQTLGQGPEFLTYFQNEAQLEKSRLLSDRFSAERPKGSFSTLEIQRTEQGDSAMYLCASSLRTDRGNEQFFGPGTRLTVL.

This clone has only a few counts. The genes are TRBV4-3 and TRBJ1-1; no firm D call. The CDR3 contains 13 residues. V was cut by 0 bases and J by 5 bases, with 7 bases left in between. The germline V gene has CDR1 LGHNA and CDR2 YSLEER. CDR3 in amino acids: CASSQDLRTEAFF. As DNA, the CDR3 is TGCGCCAGCAGCCAAGATCTGAGGACTGAAGCTTTCTTT.

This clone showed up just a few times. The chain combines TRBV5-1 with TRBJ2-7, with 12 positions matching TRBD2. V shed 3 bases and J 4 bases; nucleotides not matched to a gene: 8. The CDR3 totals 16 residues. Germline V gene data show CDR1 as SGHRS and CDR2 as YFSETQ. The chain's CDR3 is CASSSASGRAKYEQYF. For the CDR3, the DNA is TGCGCCAGCAGCTCGGCTAGCGGGAGGGCCAAGTACGAGCAGTACTTC. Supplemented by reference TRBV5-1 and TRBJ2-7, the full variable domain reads KAGVTQTPRYLIKTRGQQVTLSCSPISGHRSVSWYQQTPGQGLQFLFEYFSETQRNKGNFPGRFSGRQFSNSRSEMNVSTLELGDSALYLCASSSASGRAKYEQYFGPGTRLTVT.

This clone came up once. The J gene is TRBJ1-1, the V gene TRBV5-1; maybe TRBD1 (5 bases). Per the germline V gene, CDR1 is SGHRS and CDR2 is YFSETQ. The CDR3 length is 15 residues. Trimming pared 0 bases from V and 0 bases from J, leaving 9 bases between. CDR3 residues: CASSLAPGMNTEAFF. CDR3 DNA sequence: TGCGCCAGCAGCTTGGCCCCAGGGATGAACACTGAAGCTTTCTTT.

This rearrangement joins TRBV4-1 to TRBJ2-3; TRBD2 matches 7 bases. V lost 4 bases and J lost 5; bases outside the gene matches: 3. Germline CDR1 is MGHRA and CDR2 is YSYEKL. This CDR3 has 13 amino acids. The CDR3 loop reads CASSRGEGDTQYF. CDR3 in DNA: TGCGCCAGCAGCCGCGGGGAGGGAGATACGCAGTATTTT.

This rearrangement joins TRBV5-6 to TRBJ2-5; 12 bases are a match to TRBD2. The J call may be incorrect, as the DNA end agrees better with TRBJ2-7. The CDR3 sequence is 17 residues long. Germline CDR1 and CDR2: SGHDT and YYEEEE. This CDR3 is CASSLELAGGSSYEQYF. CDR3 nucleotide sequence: TGTGCCAGCAGCTTGGAACTAGCGGGAGGAAGCTCCTACGAGCAGTACTTC.

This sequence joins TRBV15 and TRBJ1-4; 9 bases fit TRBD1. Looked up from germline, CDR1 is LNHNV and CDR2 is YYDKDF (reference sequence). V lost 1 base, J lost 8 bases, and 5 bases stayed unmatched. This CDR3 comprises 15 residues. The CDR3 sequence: CATSRGGQGGEKLFF. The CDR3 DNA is TGTGCCACCAGCAGAGGGGGACAGGGCGGCGAAAAACTGTTTTTT. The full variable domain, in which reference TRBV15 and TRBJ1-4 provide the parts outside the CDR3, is DAMVIQNPRYQVTQFGKPVTLSCSQTLNHNVMYWYQQKSSQAPKLLFHYYDKDFNNEADTPDNFQSRRPNTSFCFLDIRSPGLGDTAMYLCATSRGGQGGEKLFFGSGTQLSVL.

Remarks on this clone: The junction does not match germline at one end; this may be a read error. The CDR3 nucleotides are TGTGCCAGCAGCTTAGACCCGTATAGCAATCGGCCCCAGCATTTT. This encodes CASSLDPYSNRPQHF. The genes are TRBV5-4 and TRBJ1-5; D not resolved. The germline V gene has CDR1 SGHNT and CDR2 YYREEE (reference sequence). The CDR3 sequence is 15 residues long.

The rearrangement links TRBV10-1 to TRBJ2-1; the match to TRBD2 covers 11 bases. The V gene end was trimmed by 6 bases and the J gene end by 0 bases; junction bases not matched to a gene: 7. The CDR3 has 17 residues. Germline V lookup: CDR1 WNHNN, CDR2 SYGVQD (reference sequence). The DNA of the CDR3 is TGCGCCAGCAGCGAGGGGACTAGCGGAGACTCCTACAATGAGCAGTTCTTC. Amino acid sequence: CASSEGTSGDSYNEQFF.

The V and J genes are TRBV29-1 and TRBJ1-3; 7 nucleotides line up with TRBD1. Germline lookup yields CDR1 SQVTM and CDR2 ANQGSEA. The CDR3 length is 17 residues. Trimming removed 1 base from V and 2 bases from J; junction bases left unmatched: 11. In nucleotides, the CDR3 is TGCAGCGTTGAAGTCGAATGGACAGGCTCTACTGGAAACACCATATATTTT. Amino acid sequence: CSVEVEWTGSTGNTIYF.

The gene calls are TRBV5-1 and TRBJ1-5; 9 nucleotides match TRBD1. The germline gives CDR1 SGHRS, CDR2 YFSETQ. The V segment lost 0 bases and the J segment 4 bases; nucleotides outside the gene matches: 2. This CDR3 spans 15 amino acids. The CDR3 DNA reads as TGCGCCAGCAGCTTGGTGACAGGGGGTAATCAGCCCCAGCATTTT. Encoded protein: CASSLVTGGNQPQHF.

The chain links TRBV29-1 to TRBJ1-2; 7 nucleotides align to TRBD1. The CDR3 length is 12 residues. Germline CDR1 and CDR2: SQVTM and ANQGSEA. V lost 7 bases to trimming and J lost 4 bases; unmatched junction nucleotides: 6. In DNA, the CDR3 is TGCAGCGCCCTGGGACAGAGCTATGGCTACACCTTC. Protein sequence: CSALGQSYGYTF.

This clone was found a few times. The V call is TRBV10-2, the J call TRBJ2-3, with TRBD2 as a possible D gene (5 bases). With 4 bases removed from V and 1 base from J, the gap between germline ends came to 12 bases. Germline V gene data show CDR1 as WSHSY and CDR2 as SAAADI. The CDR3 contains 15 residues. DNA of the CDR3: TGCGCCAGCAGTGTTTGGGCGGGCGGCACAGATACGCAGTATTTT. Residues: CASSVWAGGTDTQYF.

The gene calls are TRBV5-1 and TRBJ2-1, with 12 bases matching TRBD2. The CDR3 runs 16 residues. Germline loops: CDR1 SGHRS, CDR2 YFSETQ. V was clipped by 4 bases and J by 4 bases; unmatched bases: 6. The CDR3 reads CASSETGTSGYNEQFF. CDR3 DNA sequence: TGCGCCAGCAGCGAAACCGGGACTAGCGGGTACAATGAGCAGTTCTTC.

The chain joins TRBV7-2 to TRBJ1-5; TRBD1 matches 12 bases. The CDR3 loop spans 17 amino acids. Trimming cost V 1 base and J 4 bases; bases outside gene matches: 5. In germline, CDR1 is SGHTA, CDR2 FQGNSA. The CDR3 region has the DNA TGTGCCAGCAGCTTAGTGGGACAGGGGGCCTTAAATCAGCCCCAGCATTTT. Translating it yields CASSLVGQGALNQPQHF.

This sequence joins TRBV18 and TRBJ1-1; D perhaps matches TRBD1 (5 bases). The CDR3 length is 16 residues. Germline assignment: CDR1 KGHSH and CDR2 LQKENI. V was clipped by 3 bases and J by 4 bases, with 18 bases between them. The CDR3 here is CASSPHPATQGTEAFF. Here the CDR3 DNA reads TGTGCCAGCTCACCTCACCCGGCGACGCAGGGCACTGAAGCTTTCTTT. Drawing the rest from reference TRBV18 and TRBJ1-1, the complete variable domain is NAGVMQNPRHLVRRRGQEARLRCSPMKGHSHVYWYRQLPEEGLKFMVYLQKENIIDESGMPKERFSAEFPKEGPSILRIQQVVRGDSAAYFCASSPHPATQGTEAFFGQGTRLTVV.

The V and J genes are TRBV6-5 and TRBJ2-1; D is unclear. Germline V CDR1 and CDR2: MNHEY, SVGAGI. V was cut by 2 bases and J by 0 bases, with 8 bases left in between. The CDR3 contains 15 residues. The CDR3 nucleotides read TGTGCCAGCAGTTACCAAACAATCTCCTACAATGAGCAGTTCTTC. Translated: CASSYQTISYNEQFF.

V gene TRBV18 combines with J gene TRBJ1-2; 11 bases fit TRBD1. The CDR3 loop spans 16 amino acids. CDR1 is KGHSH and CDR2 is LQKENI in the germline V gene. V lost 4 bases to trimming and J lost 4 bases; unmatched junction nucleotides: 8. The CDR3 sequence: CASSQTNGQGAYGYTF. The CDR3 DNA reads TGTGCCAGCTCACAGACTAACGGACAGGGGGCCTATGGCTACACCTTC.

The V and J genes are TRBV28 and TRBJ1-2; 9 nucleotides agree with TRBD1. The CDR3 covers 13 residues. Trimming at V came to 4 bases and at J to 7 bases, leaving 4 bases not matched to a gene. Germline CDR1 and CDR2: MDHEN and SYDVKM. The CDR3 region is CASSSGQGGGYTF. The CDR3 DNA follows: TGTGCCAGCAGTTCGGGACAGGGCGGTGGCTACACCTTC.

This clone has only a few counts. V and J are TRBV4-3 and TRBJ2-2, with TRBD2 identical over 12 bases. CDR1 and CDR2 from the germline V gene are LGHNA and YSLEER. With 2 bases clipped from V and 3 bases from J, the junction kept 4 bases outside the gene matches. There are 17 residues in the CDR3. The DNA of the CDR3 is TGCGCCAGCAGCCAACTAGCGGGGGGGCCAGACACCGGGGAGCTGTTTTTT. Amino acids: CASSQLAGGPDTGELFF.

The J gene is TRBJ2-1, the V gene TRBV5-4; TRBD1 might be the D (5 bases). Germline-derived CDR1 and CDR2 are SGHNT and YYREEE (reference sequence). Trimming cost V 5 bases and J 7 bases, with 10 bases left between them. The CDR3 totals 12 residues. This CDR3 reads CASSHQGNEQFF. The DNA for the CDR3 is TGTGCCAGCAGTCATCAGGGAAATGAGCAGTTCTTC.